These T cell receptor beta chains were read from a single sample in a study of cytotoxic CD8 clonotypes in ibrutinib-treated CLL. Produced via immunoSEQ multiplex PCR; TCRdb's table is partial and in-frame only. The data show approximately 350,000 clones, roughly 67% seen once. The source material was PBMCs, sampled after 36 months of ibrutinib treatment. All receptors come from a human donor with chronic lymphocytic leukemia. The CDR3 runs from the conserved cysteine through the conserved F or W.

>TRBV6-5
CASRGAGYTF
>TRBV4-1
CASSQGPDRNSGNTIYF
>TRBV9
CASSVGDGYEQYF
>TRBV10-2
CASRGEGGGTGELFF
>TRBV6-5
CASSYSMGLAAGEQFF
>TRBV5-1
CASSLAVGTEAFF
>TRBV4-1
CASSHTGHEQYF
>TRBV11-2
CASSLWTGSSNQPQHF
>TRBV5-5
CASSLGMGGDGYTF
>TRBV7-6
CASSNPRGSPTDEQYF
>TRBV6-6
CASRGTRNTGELFF
>TRBV6-5
CASSYLGGSFGAFF
>TRBV7-3
CASSLTGGTYNEQFF
>TRBV7-3
CASSLMAVETDTQYF
>TRBV25-1
CASSEGTYTEAFF
>TRBV27
CASSLQGFQPQHF
>TRBV4-1
CASSQGNPYGYTF
>TRBV5-4
CASSLNRVGSPLHF
>TRBV15
CATSRARQGFGTDTQYF
>TRBV6-5
CASSFEPGTYSYEQYF
>TRBV6-6
CASSSVRQGYTF
>TRBV2
CASSAGRGKNIQYF
>TRBV27
CASSPLRLELTDTQYF
>TRBV29-1
CSVITGQALAGYTF
>TRBV9
CASSVRAGVDTGELFF
>TRBV7-9
CASREWAERSGSPLHF
>TRBV5-6
CASSLGQDNEQFF
>TRBV25-1
CASSEQGGLEQYF
>TRBV5-1
CASSLVLAGAYEQYF
>TRBV7-2
CASSLGQGLNSPLHF
>TRBV9
CASSVAGRTTDTQYF
>TRBV9
CASSVLADYNEQFF
>TRBV28
CASKGFHF
>TRBV7-7
CASSQTSGVETQYF
>TRBV18
CASSRGQGGTGELFF
>TRBV5-6
CASSLYWREGLETQYF
>TRBV29-1
CSVDGLGTGGFTSGFEQFF
>TRBV4-2
CASSQRQFHGYTF
>TRBV4-1
CASSQVLVRSYEQYF
>TRBV19
CASSIERSGVHEQYF
>TRBV5-4
CASSSGGAQYF
>TRBV6-1
CATEGQGYQPQHF
>TRBV6-1
CATVGRGNYGYTF
>TRBV4-1
CASSQVGTLKPYEQYF
>TRBV7-8
CASSLAGANTIYF
>TRBV9
CASSALASDTQYF
>TRBV10-3
CAIRGDSRPKVSTGELFF
>TRBV6-6
CASTVGAYNEQFF
>TRBV9
CASSVAPSGYGYTF